The rows below give T cell receptor beta chains drawn from one sample of a study of PD-L1 blockade in urothelial cancer. Sequencing was performed with immunoSEQ multiplex PCR; in TCRdb, only in-frame clones are kept and a portion is missing. The table lists over 45,000 clones, about 86% of them singletons. Sequences were derived from PBMCs, sampled around atezolizumab (anti-PD-L1) treatment. The receptors stem from a man between 50 and 59 years old with urothelial cancer. CDR3s include the opening cysteine and the closing phenylalanine or tryptophan. Each record gives: J gene, D gene, V gene, clone size, CDR3 DNA, CDR3 protein. The D gene is left open where the match is weak. Clone size is stated in some rows and not others, as once, few, many or a class when expanded.

>TRBJ2-7|TRBD2|TRBV27|.
TGTGCCAGCAATGCCGGACTAGCGGGAAGCGAGCAGTACTTC
CASNAGLAGSEQYF
>TRBJ1-5|TRBD1|TRBV27|.
TGTGCCAGCAGTTTAGGCACAGGGGGCAATCAGCCCCAGCATTTT
CASSLGTGGNQPQHF
>TRBJ2-7|.|TRBV7-8|few
TGTGCCAGCAGCCATGACAGCTACCAACACTACGAGCAGTACTTC
CASSHDSYQHYEQYF
>TRBJ1-6|.|TRBV30|.
TGTGCCTGGAGTGTAGGTGGGACATCTAATTCACCCCTCCACTTT
CAWSVGGTSNSPLHF
>TRBJ2-2|.|TRBV5-4|.
TGTGCCAGCAGCGTAAACTTAGGGTTTGGGGGCGCCGGGGAGCTGTTTTTT
CASSVNLGFGGAGELFF
>TRBJ2-4|.|TRBV6-6|.
TGTGCCAGCAGTTACTCGGAGCGCGGCATTCAGTACTTC
CASSYSERGIQYF
>TRBJ1-5|TRBD1|TRBV2|once
TGTGCCAGCAGCAACAGGGGGCGGGGGCGGCAGCCCCAGCATTTT
CASSNRGRGRQPQHF
>TRBJ2-7|TRBD1|TRBV28|.
TGTGCCAGCAGGCGCGGTACAGGGGCCTACGAGCAGTACTTC
CASRRGTGAYEQYF
>TRBJ2-7|.|TRBV4-1|once
TGCGCCAGCAGCCAAGGCAGCTCCTACGAGCAGTACTTC
CASSQGSSYEQYF
>TRBJ2-1|TRBD2|TRBV28|.
TGTGCCAGCAGTGTTAGCGGGGGTGGAGACAATGAGCAGTTCTTC
CASSVSGGGDNEQFF
>TRBJ2-5|.|TRBV6-4|.
TGTGCCAGCAGTGAGAGGTTCGGCAGTGGAGAGACCCAGTACTTC
CASSERFGSGETQYF
>TRBJ1-5|.|TRBV7-9|.
TGTGCCAGCAGCTCGGGTAGCAATCAGCCCCAGCATTTT
CASSSGSNQPQHF
>TRBJ2-1|TRBD1|TRBV6-5|.
TGTGCCAGCAGTTCGACAGGGGGGAACTACAATGAGCAGTTCTTC
CASSSTGGNYNEQFF
>TRBJ1-5|.|TRBV9|.
TGTGCCAGCAGCGCCCACGGACAGACAGATCAGCCCCAGCATTTT
CASSAHGQTDQPQHF
>TRBJ1-1|.|TRBV28|.
TGTGCCAGCAGTTCCGACACGAAGAACACTGAAGCTTTCTTT
CASSSDTKNTEAFF
>TRBJ1-2|.|TRBV27|.
TGTGCCAGCAGGGGGCGTTTATATGGCTACACCTTC
CASRGRLYGYTF
>TRBJ1-2|.|TRBV27|few
TGTGCCAGCGGACAGCTCTATGGCTACACCTTC
CASGQLYGYTF
>TRBJ1-2|.|TRBV30|few
TGTGCCTGGAGTGCAGCGCCAAATGATGGCTACACCTTC
CAWSAAPNDGYTF
>TRBJ2-7|TRBD2|TRBV7-9|.
TGTGCCAGCAGCTCGGGACTAGCGGGTGTAAGGGAGCAGTACTTC
CASSSGLAGVREQYF
>TRBJ2-1|.|TRBV7-2|.
TGTGCCAGCAGCGGACAATTGAGCATCAATGAGCAGTTCTTC
CASSGQLSINEQFF
>TRBJ2-1|.|TRBV9|few
TGTGCCAGCAGCGTAGGGACAGTCTACAATGAGCAGTTCTTC
CASSVGTVYNEQFF
>TRBJ2-7|.|TRBV9|.
TGTGCCAGCAGCGCGAGGGCGGGCGGGGCAGGCGGCTACGAGCAGTACTTC
CASSARAGGAGGYEQYF
>TRBJ1-3|.|TRBV11-1|.
TGTGCCAGCAGCTCAAGACCAGGGGCTGGAAACACCATATATTTT
CASSSRPGAGNTIYF
>TRBJ1-2|TRBD1|TRBV5-1|.
TGCGCCAGCAGCTTGGCAGGGGGTGATGGCTACACCTTC
CASSLAGGDGYTF
>TRBJ1-2|TRBD1|TRBV30|.
TGTGCCTGGAGTGTAGATAGTCAGGGGGTATTTAACTATGGCTACACCTTC
CAWSVDSQGVFNYGYTF
>TRBJ1-5|.|TRBV30|.
TGTGCCTGGAGTTATGGAGGGTATAGCAATCAGCCCCAGCATTTT
CAWSYGGYSNQPQHF
>TRBJ2-7|TRBD2|TRBV27|medium-sized
TGTGCCAGCTCGACTAGCGGGAGGTTCAACGAGCAGTACTTC
CASSTSGRFNEQYF
>TRBJ1-2|.|TRBV7-2|few
TGTGCCAGCAGCTTAGGGGTCGGACAGGGCTACACCTTC
CASSLGVGQGYTF
>TRBJ2-1|.|TRBV7-2|.
TGTGCCAGCAGCCCTAGAGACAGTTTCAATGAGCAGTTCTTC
CASSPRDSFNEQFF
>TRBJ1-2|.|TRBV6-5|.
TGTGCCAGCAGTTACTCGGGCAGGGCTAACTATGGCTACACCTTC
CASSYSGRANYGYTF
>TRBJ2-7|.|TRBV21-1|.
TGTGCCAGCAGCATTTCAAACAGCCCCTACGAGCAGTACTTC
CASSISNSPYEQYF
>TRBJ2-1|.|TRBV7-2|.
TGTGCCAGCAGCTTCTTCGTCGAGCGGTGGGATGAGCAGTTCTTC
CASSFFVERWDEQFF
>TRBJ1-4|TRBD1|TRBV5-1|.
TGCGCCAGCAAGGTGGGACAGCGTAATGAAAAACTGTTTTTT
CASKVGQRNEKLFF
>TRBJ2-7|TRBD1|TRBV28|.
TGTGCCAGCAGTTTGACAGGGGGCTACGAGCAGTACTTC
CASSLTGGYEQYF
>TRBJ2-5|TRBD2|TRBV5-6|.
TGTGCCAGCAGCAAGCGCCTAGCGGAAGGAGTGGAGACCCAGTACTTC
CASSKRLAEGVETQYF
>TRBJ1-3|TRBD1|TRBV5-1|.
TGCGCCAGCAGCATCTCTCAGGGGGCTGGAAACACCATATATTTT
CASSISQGAGNTIYF
>TRBJ2-3|TRBD2|TRBV7-2|.
TGTGCCAGCAACCTAGCGGGAGTTACAGATACGCAGTATTTT
CASNLAGVTDTQYF
>TRBJ1-5|TRBD1|TRBV28|.
TGTGCCAGCAGGCGGCGACAGGGACGGCCCCAGCATTTT
CASRRRQGRPQHF
>TRBJ2-3|TRBD2|TRBV2|.
TGTGCCAGCAAGTGGACTAGCGGTGGCACAGATACGCAGTATTTT
CASKWTSGGTDTQYF
>TRBJ1-1|.|TRBV6-6|.
TGTGCCAGCAGTCAAACAAGGGACTCCATCGGGGCTTTCTTT
CASSQTRDSIGAFF
>TRBJ1-2|TRBD1|TRBV6-5|few
TGTGCCAGCAGTTATCTTGACAGGGTCGCCTATGGCTACACCTTC
CASSYLDRVAYGYTF
>TRBJ2-3|.|TRBV9|.
TGTGCCAGCAGCGCTACTAGGGCAGATACGCAGTATTTT
CASSATRADTQYF
>TRBJ2-7|TRBD1|TRBV10-3|.
TGTGCCATCAGTGACCAAGGACAGGGGGCCTACGAGCAGTACTTC
CAISDQGQGAYEQYF
>TRBJ2-5|.|TRBV7-3|.
TGTGCCAGCAGCTTAGAGCGAAACCAAGAGACCCAGTACTTC
CASSLERNQETQYF
>TRBJ2-5|TRBD1|TRBV30|.
TGTGCCTGCGGACAGGGGGTCCAAGAGACCCAGTACTTC
CACGQGVQETQYF
>TRBJ2-3|.|TRBV6-5|.
TGTGCCAGCAGTGTACAGGGGGGGCAGGGAGATACGCAGTATTTT
CASSVQGGQGDTQYF
>TRBJ2-7|.|TRBV7-9|.
TGTGCCAGCAGCTTAGTTACACAGGGCTCCTACGAGCAGTACTTC
CASSLVTQGSYEQYF
>TRBJ2-3|TRBD2|TRBV11-2|.
TGTGCCAGCAGCCCCCAGCGGGAGGGCCCTCCAGATACGCAGTATTTT
CASSPQREGPPDTQYF